Sequencing of this TCR beta chain was carried out in a study of tumor-infiltrating lymphocytes in localized non-small cell lung cancer. Background on the study: The cohort mixed smokers and never-smokers, several histologies, and some post-neoadjuvant-chemotherapy samples. Study observations and caveats: Tumor T-cell fraction from TCR sequencing was not associated with recurrence-free survival (p = 0.61). Different pieces of the same tissue went to different assays, confounding technical variation with intratumor heterogeneity.

In the case of this clone: The antigen remains unidentified.

Using immunoSEQ multiplex PCR, the repertoire was profiled, and TCRdb retains in-frame clones only, with some absent. The table shows 16,000 or so clones, with roughly three quarters occurring only once. The CDR3 extends over 16 amino acids. In germline, CDR1 is SGHNT, CDR2 YYREEE (reference sequence). V shed 3 bases, J shed 5 bases, and the junction held 10 bases outside the gene matches. This clonotype was sampled from a human donor with non-small cell lung cancer. The sample consisted of lung tumor tissue. This chain links TRBV5-4 with TRBJ1-4, with 7 nucleotides matching TRBD1. CDR3: CASSSVRTGENEKLFF. The CDR3 DNA follows: TGTGCCAGCAGCTCAGTCCGGACAGGTGAAAATGAAAAACTGTTTTTT. The full variable domain, in which reference TRBV5-4 and TRBJ1-4 provide the parts outside the CDR3, is ETGVTQSPTHLIKTRGQQVTLRCSSQSGHNTVSWYQQALGQGPQFIFQYYREEENGRGNFPPRFSGLQFPNYSSELNVNALELDDSALYLCASSSVRTGENEKLFFGSGTQLSVL.